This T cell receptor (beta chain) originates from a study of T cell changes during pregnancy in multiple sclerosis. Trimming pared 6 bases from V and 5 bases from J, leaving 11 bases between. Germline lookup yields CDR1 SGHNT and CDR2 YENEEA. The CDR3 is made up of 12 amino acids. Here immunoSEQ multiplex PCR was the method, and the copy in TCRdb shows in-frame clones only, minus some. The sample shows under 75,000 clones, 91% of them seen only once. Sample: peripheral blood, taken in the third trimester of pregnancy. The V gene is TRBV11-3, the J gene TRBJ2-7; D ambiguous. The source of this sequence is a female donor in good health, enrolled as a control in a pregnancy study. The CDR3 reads CASSVSPDEQYF. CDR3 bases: TGTGCCAGCAGTGTGTCTCCTGACGAGCAGTACTTC.